Presented here are 17 T cell receptor beta chains from one specimen sequenced in a study of post-analysis software for immune sequencing data. The study's findings and limits: Five TRBV segments, including TRBV5-6, TRBV5-1 and TRBV20-1, were more frequent in patients than controls.

Unique molecular identifiers tagged the TCR beta cDNA libraries. TCRdb re-derived calls from the PCR reads in MiXCR, one entry per CDR3 protein. The table records 700,000 to 900,000 distinct CDR3 sequences, just over 45% of them present only once. These receptors' targets are unknown. Material: blood. The receptors were gathered from a girl between 5 and 17 years old with multiple sclerosis.

This clonotype was counted between two and nine times. V usage is TRBV7-9 and J usage is TRBJ2-7; TRBD1 matches 8 bases. CDR1 and CDR2 from the germline V gene are SEHNR and FQNEAQ (reference sequence). The CDR3 extends over 14 amino acids. After removal of 3 bases from V and 6 bases from J, the junction contained 7 bases not matched to a gene. In DNA, the CDR3 is TGTGCCAGCAGCTTTACCAGGGGGCAAAGCGAGCAGTACTTC. The encoded protein is CASSFTRGQSEQYF.

This clonotype was observed a handful of times. CDR3 bases: TGTGCCAGCAGCTCAGGGGGCAGGCCTGAGCAGTTCTTC. Encoded protein: CASSSGGRPEQFF. This sequence joins TRBV7-3 and TRBJ2-1, with 8 bases identical to TRBD1. This CDR3 is 13 amino acids long. The germline V gene has CDR1 SGHTA and CDR2 FQGTGA. V was clipped by 4 bases and J by 9 bases; unmatched bases: 5.

This clonotype was detected a few times. This chain links TRBV20-1 with TRBJ2-1; D is perhaps TRBD2 (5 bases). Per germline, CDR1 DFQATT and CDR2 SNEGSKA (reference sequence). The CDR3 sequence is 15 residues long. The V end lost 1 base, the J end lost 6 bases, and 16 bases lay between the germline ends. The DNA of the CDR3 is TGCAGTGCTAGAGCCCCGGGAACCACCCCCAATGAGCAGTTCTTC. It specifies CSARAPGTTPNEQFF.

The V call is TRBV9, the J call TRBJ2-1; D is possibly TRBD1 (5 bases). The CDR3 runs 16 residues. Trimming left V 1 base short and J 1 base short, with 12 bases between. Germline-derived CDR1 and CDR2 are SGDLS and YYNGEE. Here the CDR3 DNA reads TGTGCCAGCAGCGTATCCCGGCAGGGATCCTACAATGAGCAGTTCTTC. Protein sequence: CASSVSRQGSYNEQFF.

The rearrangement uses TRBV7-2 and TRBJ2-1; no reliable D call. The germline CDR1 and CDR2 sequences are SGHTA and FQGNSA. The CDR3 runs to 16 residues. V dropped 3 bases and J dropped 0 bases, with 12 bases sitting between them. CDR3: CASSLDGALSYNEQFF. CDR3 nucleotides: TGTGCCAGCAGCTTGGACGGTGCCCTCTCCTACAATGAGCAGTTCTTC.

V gene TRBV5-1 combines with J gene TRBJ1-2; perhaps TRBD1 as D (6 bases). V shed 0 bases and J shed 4 bases, with 16 bases lying between them. The CDR3 spans 16 residues. Germline-derived CDR1 and CDR2 are SGHRS and YFSETQ. In nucleotides, the CDR3 is TGCGCCAGCAGCTTGGAGCCAGGGGATAGTGCCTATGGCTACACCTTC. Translation: CASSLEPGDSAYGYTF.

V gene TRBV5-1 combines with J gene TRBJ2-1; D gene uncertain. Germline lookup yields CDR1 SGHRS and CDR2 YFSETQ. Trimming removed 3 bases from V and 0 bases from J, with 13 bases in between. The CDR3 covers 16 residues. DNA of the CDR3: TGCGCCAGCAGCTCTATTCAGGAGAGCTCCTACAATGAGCAGTTCTTC. As protein: CASSSIQESSYNEQFF. The full variable domain, rest sourced from reference TRBV5-1 and TRBJ2-1, is KAGVTQTPRYLIKTRGQQVTLSCSPISGHRSVSWYQQTPGQGLQFLFEYFSETQRNKGNFPGRFSGRQFSNSRSEMNVSTLELGDSALYLCASSSIQESSYNEQFFGPGTRLTVL.

This clonotype showed up just a few times. The J gene is TRBJ1-2, the V gene TRBV14; no definite D call. Trimming shortened V by 3 bases and J by 6 bases, and 11 bases separated the two germline ends. The CDR3 runs 13 residues. Germline V gene data show CDR1 as SGHDN and CDR2 as FVKESK. This CDR3 is CASSQFRKNGYTF. The CDR3 bases are TGTGCCAGCAGCCAGTTTCGAAAGAATGGCTACACCTTC.

The CDR3 protein is CASSFTGVLGYTF. The CDR3 nucleotides are TGTGCCAGCAGTTTCACTGGAGTACTTGGCTACACCTTC. J is TRBJ1-2 and V is TRBV12-3 or TRBV12-4; D remains ambiguous. CDR3 length: 13 amino acids. V lost 3 bases and J 7 bases, leaving 12 bases between the germline ends.

This clonotype turned up a few times. The V call is TRBV12-3 or TRBV12-4, the J call TRBJ2-4; 8 nucleotides line up with TRBD1. CDR3 length: 16 residues. V lost 4 bases and J lost 1; bases outside the gene matches: 6. The CDR3 nucleotides read TGTGCCAGCAGTTCTCAGGGGGCACGGGCCAAAAACATTCAGTACTTC. It yields the protein CASSSQGARAKNIQYF.

V is TRBV3-1 and J is TRBJ1-5; TRBD1 is a possible D gene (6 bases). Trimming cost V 5 bases and J 5 bases, with 16 bases left between them. Germline V gene lookup returns CDR1 LGHDT and CDR2 YNNKEL (reference sequence). The CDR3 consists of 15 residues. The CDR3: CASSLGAGIDQPQHF. For the CDR3, the DNA is TGTGCCAGCAGCTTGGGGGCCGGTATTGATCAGCCCCAGCATTTT.

The DNA for the CDR3 is TGTGCCAGCAGCTTATCGGGAGGGACCCGGGGTTCTCACAATGAGCAGTTCTTC. It translates to CASSLSGGTRGSHNEQFF. The chain links TRBV7-2 to TRBJ2-1, with 8 bases lining up with TRBD2. The length of the CDR3 is 18 residues. Germline CDR1 SGHTA, CDR2 FQGNSA. J gave up 5 bases and V 2 bases, and 14 bases lay outside the gene matches.

As DNA, the CDR3 is TGCGCCAGCAGCTTGGTTAGAACTAGCGGGAGCCGCAATGAGCAGTTCTTC. Its translation: CASSLVRTSGSRNEQFF. This chain joins TRBV5-1 and TRBJ2-1; 11 bases are a match to TRBD2. This CDR3 has 17 residues. From germline, CDR1 is SGHRS and CDR2 YFSETQ. With 0 bases clipped from V and 6 bases from J, the junction kept 8 bases outside the gene matches.

This clonotype was seen more than once but under ten times. V gene TRBV12-3 or TRBV12-4 combines with J gene TRBJ2-6, with no clear D. This CDR3 has 16 residues. Trimming removed 0 bases at V and 1 base at J, with 7 bases between. The CDR3 loop reads CASSLAFGSGANVLTF. CDR3 nucleotides: TGTGCCAGCAGTTTAGCGTTTGGTTCTGGGGCCAACGTCCTGACTTTC.

J is TRBJ2-1 and V is TRBV7-8; D could derive from TRBD1 or TRBD2 (6 bases each). Trimming stripped 4 bases from V and 0 bases from J, with 13 bases between. There are 16 residues in the CDR3. Germline V gives CDR1 SGHVS, CDR2 FQNEAQ. The CDR3 nucleotides read TGTGCCAGCAGCTCCGTCAGGGGAGGCTCCTACAATGAGCAGTTCTTC. This codes for CASSSVRGGSYNEQFF.

This clonotype has only one observation. This sequence may be a read error, since a much larger clone differs from it by one base. CDR3 sequence: CASSRSPVAGGYEQYF. The DNA of the CDR3 is TGTGCCAGCAGTCGTTCCCCGGTGGCGGGAGGGTACGAGCAGTACTTC. This sequence joins TRBV27 and TRBJ2-5; TRBD2 matches 9 bases. Matching the DNA end better, TRBJ2-7 makes the J call doubtful. Germline CDR1 MNHEY, CDR2 SMNVEV (reference sequence). The CDR3 extends over 16 amino acids.

The chain links TRBV27 to TRBJ2-1; possibly TRBD2 for D (5 bases). V gave up 8 bases and J gave up 6 bases, with 14 bases separating them. CDR3 length: 13 amino acids. The germline V gene encodes CDR1 MNHEY and CDR2 SMNVEV (reference sequence). The DNA for the CDR3 is TGTGCCAGCTCCCTGGACGGAGGCAATGAGCAGTTCTTC. This gives the protein CASSLDGGNEQFF.